This T cell receptor beta chain was sequenced for a study of T cell clonotyping in hematopoietic cell transplantation. Recipients were bled about 28 days pretransplant and at posttransplant days 30, 100, 180. Points on this clone: What it recognizes is unknown.

Study outcomes and limitations: At the given depth, recipient repertoires were over 95% de novo clonotypes.

V was clipped by 7 bases and J by 7 bases, with 14 bases between them. CDR3 length: 14 residues. From germline, CDR1 is MDHEN and CDR2 SYDVKM. Sequenced by immunoSEQ multiplex PCR; TCRdb stores in-frame clones only, minus some. The sample holds about 4,500 clones, around 85% seen once. This chain uses TRBV28 with TRBJ1-6; TRBD1 is a possible D gene (6 bases). Here the sequenced sample was peripheral blood mononuclear cells, taken 180 days after allogeneic stem cell transplant. The receptor was derived from a male patient aged 60-70 years who had an allogeneic stem cell transplant from an unrelated donor, so T cells may come from the graft donor. Some clones in this sample may be carry-over from other donors' samples. CDR3 in amino acids: CASKGGFGNSPLHF. In DNA, the CDR3 is TGTGCCAGCAAGGGGGGCTTTGGGAATTCACCCCTCCACTTT.